These 29 T cell receptor beta chains share one sample of origin, sequenced in a study of shared clonotypes between healthy human individuals (TCRdb year 2020). CD8 naive samples were CD45RO-negative cells positively selected for CCR7, giving a CD45RA+CCR7+ population that excluded TemRA cells. Receptor amplification or capture employed the immunoSEQ multiplex PCR assay. TCRdb's version of the immuneACCESS table is confined to in-frame rearrangements and falls short of the full clone set. An unresolved V gene accounts for under half of the shortfall where checked; the remainder is of unknown origin. Counted in this sample were approximately 2,200,000 clones; roughly 91% of them appeared once. The leading ten clones occupy around 1.7% of the sample. The sequenced sample consisted of naive CD8+ T cells from PBMCs. Interpreted using the paper, the cell subset or site label stands for: CD45RA+CCR7+. The receptor set was obtained from a young man in good health. Some clones in this sample may be carry-over from other donors' samples.

This clone has a single count. The chain couples TRBV25-1 to TRBJ2-1, with TRBD2 matching 8 bases. The CDR3 is 15 amino acids. J was trimmed by 3 bases and V by 6 bases; bases with no gene match: 7. Looked up from germline, CDR1 is MGHDK and CDR2 is SYGVNS. This chain's CDR3 is CASRESGSGYNEQFF. In DNA form, the CDR3 reads TGTGCCAGCAGAGAAAGCGGGAGTGGCTACAATGAGCAGTTCTTC.

This chain links TRBV6-6 with TRBJ2-7; D tentatively reads TRBD1 or TRBD2 (6 bases each). This CDR3 comprises 15 residues. V dropped 2 bases and J dropped 2 bases, with 13 bases sitting between them. From germline, CDR1 is MNHNY and CDR2 SVGAGI (reference sequence). The CDR3 DNA is TGTGCCAGCAGTTACCAGGAGGGGGGCCCCTACGAGCAGTACTTC. This translates into CASSYQEGGPYEQYF.

Of note for this clone: Other DNA sequences in the same sample also yield this CDR3. V usage is TRBV11-2 and J usage is TRBJ2-1; D remains unclear. This CDR3 has 12 residues. Germline assignment: CDR1 SGHAT and CDR2 FQNNGV. The germline V and J ends were trimmed by 1 base and 10 bases, with 8 bases remaining between them. Here the CDR3 reads CASSLGSGEQFF. In DNA form, the CDR3 reads TGTGCCAGCAGCTTAGGCTCAGGAGAGCAGTTCTTC.

The chain carries TRBV5-1 and TRBJ2-3; TRBD2 agrees at 10 bases. Germline V gives CDR1 SGHRS, CDR2 YFSETQ. CDR3 size: 16 residues. With V trimmed by 1 base and J by 2 bases, 4 bases remained unmatched. Here the CDR3 DNA reads TGCGCCAGCAGCTTGAGTCTAGCGGGAGTCACAGATACGCAGTATTTT. As protein: CASSLSLAGVTDTQYF.

The genes are TRBV7-9 and TRBJ2-4; possibly TRBD1 for D (8 bases). Germline CDR1 reads SEHNR; CDR2 reads FQNEAQ (reference sequence). Trimming shortened V by 5 bases and J by 8 bases, and 25 bases separated the two germline ends. This CDR3 has 17 amino acids. Written as DNA, the CDR3 is TGTGCCAGCAGCCCAGGGGGGGGACAGGCGAGTGAGGACATTCAGTACTTC. Translated: CASSPGGGQASEDIQYF.

The V and J genes are TRBV6-5 and TRBJ2-3; D uncertain. V was shortened by 6 bases and J by 0 bases, with 10 bases between the two germline ends. This CDR3 is built from 14 residues. CDR1 and CDR2 from the germline V gene are MNHEY and SVGAGI. The DNA of the CDR3 is TGTGCCAGCAGCCTCTTGGAGAGCACAGATACGCAGTATTTT. Translated: CASSLLESTDTQYF.

In its sample, this clone was seen once. The CDR3 here is CAIGLAGVLETQYF. CDR3 bases: TGTGCCATCGGACTAGCGGGAGTTTTGGAGACCCAGTACTTC. The gene calls are TRBV10-3 and TRBJ2-5; TRBD2 aligns across 13 bases. Per the germline V gene, CDR1 is ENHRY and CDR2 is SYGVKD. The CDR3 length is 14 residues. V was pared by 8 bases and J by 5 bases, with 5 bases of the junction left unmatched.

This clone was picked up one time. The V gene is TRBV5-4, the J gene TRBJ1-3, with a tentative D call TRBD1 (5 bases). The V gene's germline CDR1 is SGHNT and CDR2 YYREEE (reference sequence). V lost 3 bases and J lost 0, with 10 bases in between. The length of the CDR3 is 15 residues. Written as DNA, the CDR3 is TGTGCCAGCAGCTCGACAGACCTCTCTGGAAACACCATATATTTT. Translating gives CASSSTDLSGNTIYF.

The chain combines TRBV27 with TRBJ1-2; D not resolved. Germline assignment: CDR1 MNHEY and CDR2 SMNVEV (reference sequence). V was clipped by 2 bases and J by 4 bases, with 11 bases between them. CDR3 length: 14 amino acids. As DNA, the CDR3 is TGTGCCAGCAGTTTAAAAGAGGGCGGCTATGGCTACACCTTC. Its translation is CASSLKEGGYGYTF.

The V call is TRBV7-8, the J call TRBJ2-2; D may be TRBD2 (5 bases). This CDR3 has 13 residues. Trimming left V 3 bases short and J 6 bases short, with 8 bases between. In germline, CDR1 is SGHVS, CDR2 FQNEAQ. CDR3 residues: CASSFGISGELFF. CDR3 in DNA: TGTGCCAGCAGCTTCGGGATTTCCGGGGAGCTGTTTTTT.

V and J are TRBV4-2 and TRBJ2-1; D unclear. The CDR3 sequence is 15 residues long. Germline CDR1 and CDR2: LGHNA and YNFKEQ. With 3 bases removed from V and 3 bases from J, the gap between germline ends came to 12 bases. CDR3 DNA: TGTGCCAGCAGCCACTCATTAGCCGGCTACAATGAGCAGTTCTTC. Its protein is CASSHSLAGYNEQFF.

The chain joins TRBV25-1 to TRBJ2-2, with TRBD2 as a possible D gene (5 bases). V was pared by 1 base and J by 4 bases, with 10 bases between. The CDR3 contains 15 residues. Germline V CDR1 and CDR2: MGHDK, SYGVNS. CDR3 in DNA: TGTGCCAGCAGTGAATCCCTAGCCCTCACCGGGGAGCTGTTTTTT. Translation gives CASSESLALTGELFF.

V is TRBV6-5 and J is TRBJ1-2; D gene ambiguous. CDR3 length equals 14 residues. The V gene's germline CDR1 is MNHEY and CDR2 SVGAGI. V was cut by 0 bases and J by 4 bases, with 9 bases left in between. DNA of the CDR3: TGTGCCAGCAGTTACTCGATGCGTACCTATGGCTACACCTTC. Protein: CASSYSMRTYGYTF.

The rearrangement joins TRBV19 to TRBJ1-5; D call uncertain. CDR1 and CDR2 (germline): LNHDA, SQIVND (reference sequence). Trimming took off 6 bases at V and 0 bases at J, with 9 bases between the two ends. The CDR3 runs 14 residues. The CDR3 region is CASRSALSNQPQHF. The CDR3 DNA sequence: TGTGCCAGTAGATCGGCTCTTAGCAATCAGCCCCAGCATTTT.

The gene calls are TRBV6-1 and TRBJ1-5; D is perhaps TRBD1 (6 bases). Trimming stripped 3 bases from V and 0 bases from J, with 12 bases between. Germline lookup yields CDR1 MNHNS and CDR2 SASEGT. This CDR3 region has 16 residues. The CDR3 sequence: CASSDDGQYSNQPQHF. CDR3 DNA sequence: TGTGCCAGCAGTGACGACGGACAGTATAGCAATCAGCCCCAGCATTTT.

A single count supports this clone. The chain recombines TRBV7-8 with TRBJ2-7; D remains unclear. V was trimmed by 0 bases and J by 6 bases, leaving 12 bases between them. Germline CDR1 reads SGHVS; CDR2 reads FQNEAQ. The CDR3 consists of 14 residues. The CDR3 loop is CASSLAPRTSEQYF. DNA for the CDR3: TGTGCCAGCAGCTTAGCCCCGCGGACGAGCGAGCAGTACTTC.

This clone was observed a single time. The chain uses TRBV27 and TRBJ2-5; D is undetermined. Germline CDR1 is MNHEY and CDR2 is SMNVEV (reference sequence). Trimming took 5 bases from V and 1 from J, leaving 14 bases between them. The CDR3 is 15 amino acids. The CDR3 DNA reads as TGTGCCAGCAGTCCGCTAATGGGAACCCAAGAGACCCAGTACTTC. It translates to CASSPLMGTQETQYF.

The rearrangement links TRBV13 to TRBJ2-7; 8 nucleotides match TRBD2. Germline CDR1 PRHDT, CDR2 FYEKMQ (reference sequence). This CDR3 has 15 residues. V lost 0 bases and J lost 7; bases outside the gene matches: 8. The CDR3 DNA sequence: TGTGCCAGCAGCTTAGGAGGAGCGGGAGATACGGAGCAGTACTTC. Translating it yields CASSLGGAGDTEQYF.

The chain uses TRBV27 and TRBJ1-2; unclear D gene. The length of the CDR3 is 14 residues. Germline V gene data show CDR1 as MNHEY and CDR2 as SMNVEV (reference sequence). The V and J ends lost 2 bases and 7 bases respectively, with 14 bases between them. The CDR3 reads CASSLKGSLGGYTF. CDR3 DNA: TGTGCCAGCAGTTTAAAGGGCAGTCTCGGTGGCTACACCTTC.

The chain recombines TRBV7-8 with TRBJ2-1, with a possible D match to TRBD2 (5 bases). The CDR3 sequence is 21 residues long. CDR1 and CDR2 (germline): SGHVS, FQNEAQ. Deletions cut 2 bases from V and 2 bases from J, with 28 bases between. This chain's CDR3 is CASSLWALEEGYGGPYNEQFF. CDR3 nucleotide sequence: TGTGCCAGCAGCTTATGGGCCCTAGAAGAGGGATATGGTGGACCCTACAATGAGCAGTTCTTC.

The chain is built from TRBV7-9 and TRBJ1-5; D not certain. Per germline, CDR1 SEHNR and CDR2 FQNEAQ (reference sequence). V lost 4 bases and J lost 5, with 15 bases in between. The CDR3 covers 15 residues. The CDR3 is CASSSHEGRDQPQHF. CDR3 bases: TGTGCCAGCAGCTCGCACGAAGGAAGGGATCAGCCCCAGCATTTT.

This rearrangement joins TRBV4-2 to TRBJ2-1; D unclear. The germline V gene has CDR1 LGHNA and CDR2 YNFKEQ. The CDR3 runs to 15 residues. Trimming shortened V by 0 bases and J by 0 bases, and 6 bases separated the two germline ends. CDR3 sequence reads: CASSQEGSSYNEQFF. The CDR3 DNA is TGTGCCAGCAGCCAAGAGGGGTCCTCCTACAATGAGCAGTTCTTC.

V and J are TRBV28 and TRBJ1-4, with D possibly matching TRBD1 (6 bases). The CDR3 has 14 amino acids. From germline, CDR1 is MDHEN and CDR2 SYDVKM. V lost 3 bases and J 8 bases, leaving 13 bases between the germline ends. CDR3 loop: CASSLWGAGEKLFF. CDR3 coding DNA: TGTGCCAGCAGTTTGTGGGGGGCAGGGGAAAAACTGTTTTTT. The full variable domain, its missing parts supplied by reference TRBV28 and TRBJ1-4, is DVKVTQSSRYLVKRTGEKVFLECVQDMDHENMFWYRQDPGLGLRLIYFSYDVKMKEKGDIPEGYSVSREKKERFSLILESASTNQTSMYLCASSLWGAGEKLFFGSGTQLSVL.

V and J are TRBV9 and TRBJ2-7; 9 nucleotides match TRBD1. The V segment lost 2 bases and the J segment 4 bases; nucleotides outside the gene matches: 7. The CDR3 runs 15 residues. CDR1 SGDLS and CDR2 YYNGEE come from the germline V gene. The CDR3 region is CASSVGDRVTYEQYF. In DNA form, the CDR3 reads TGTGCCAGCAGCGTGGGGGACAGGGTGACATACGAGCAGTACTTC.

The chain has TRBV7-9 and TRBJ2-1, with 7 bases identical to TRBD2. Per germline, CDR1 SEHNR and CDR2 FQNEAQ (reference sequence). This CDR3 is 14 amino acids long. The V segment lost 8 bases and the J segment 7 bases; nucleotides outside the gene matches: 11. This chain's CDR3 is CASWRGGRDNEQFF. In nucleotides, the CDR3 is TGTGCCAGCTGGCGGGGCGGGAGAGATAATGAGCAGTTCTTC.

The rearrangement joins TRBV4-3 to TRBJ1-2; unclear D gene. This CDR3 contains 15 residues. V lost 0 bases and J 4 bases, leaving 12 bases between the germline ends. Germline CDR1 LGHNA, CDR2 YSLEER. The CDR3 loop is CASSQDIGQVYGYTF. The CDR3 DNA reads TGCGCCAGCAGCCAAGATATAGGGCAGGTCTATGGCTACACCTTC.

This clone was detected only a few times. The chain is built from TRBV28 and TRBJ1-2; 7 bases align to TRBD1. V shed 6 bases and J 3 bases; nucleotides not matched to a gene: 7. Germline CDR1 MDHEN, CDR2 SYDVKM. The CDR3 has 14 amino acids. The DNA of the CDR3 is TGTGCCAGCAGGGAAGAGGGGGCTTACTATGGCTACACCTTC. This translates into CASREEGAYYGYTF.

The rearrangement uses TRBV6-6 and TRBJ2-1, with D perhaps TRBD1 (6 bases). In germline, CDR1 is MNHNY, CDR2 SVGAGI (reference sequence). The V and J ends lost 6 bases and 2 bases respectively, with 11 bases between them. The CDR3 loop spans 14 amino acids. The CDR3 spells CASSGTITYNEQFF. CDR3 nucleotide sequence: TGTGCCAGCAGCGGGACAATAACCTACAATGAGCAGTTCTTC.

The gene calls are TRBV29-1 and TRBJ1-3, with unresolved D. The germline V and J ends were trimmed by 0 bases and 0 bases, with 9 bases remaining between them. CDR1 and CDR2 from the germline V gene are SQVTM and ANQGSEA. The CDR3 has 15 amino acids. Written as DNA, the CDR3 is TGCAGCGTTGAAGATTGGAACCTCTCTGGAAACACCATATATTTT. As protein: CSVEDWNLSGNTIYF.